The 3 T cell receptor beta chains listed next were all sequenced from one sample in a study of T cell repertoires in cytomegalovirus infection. TCRdb itself ran the reads through MiXCR, one entry per CDR3 protein. The sample carries about 130,000 distinct CDR3 sequences, roughly 9% recorded once. The source material was PBMCs. These receptors originate from a human donor in good health (CMV status not recorded). Some clones in this sample may be carry-over from other donors' samples.

This rearrangement joins TRBV2 to TRBJ2-7; D remains unclear. Trimming pared 0 bases from V and 3 bases from J, leaving 21 bases between. The CDR3 totals 18 residues. Germline values: CDR1 SNHLY, CDR2 FYNNEI. CDR3 in amino acids: CASSEAGLKVRHVYEQYF. CDR3 DNA sequence: TGTGCCAGCAGTGAAGCGGGTTTGAAAGTGCGGCACGTCTACGAGCAGTACTTC.

This clonotype was seen ten or more times. The V gene is TRBV5-4, the J gene TRBJ2-7; the D is unclear. Trimming took 2 bases from V and 4 from J, leaving 16 bases between them. From germline, CDR1 is SGHNT and CDR2 YYREEE (reference sequence). This CDR3 is built from 15 residues. CDR3 sequence reads: CASSLGPVGQYEQYF. CDR3 DNA sequence: TGTGCCAGCAGCTTAGGTCCAGTAGGCCAATACGAGCAGTACTTC.

This clonotype has at least ten counts. The chain couples TRBV4-1 to TRBJ2-7; D is possibly TRBD1 (5 bases). CDR3 size: 16 residues. CDR1 and CDR2 from the germline V gene are MGHRA and YSYEKL. Trimming left V 0 bases short and J 1 base short, with 13 bases between. The CDR3 region is CASSQESGSPSYEQYF. Written as DNA, the CDR3 is TGCGCCAGCAGCCAAGAGTCAGGGTCCCCATCCTACGAGCAGTACTTC.